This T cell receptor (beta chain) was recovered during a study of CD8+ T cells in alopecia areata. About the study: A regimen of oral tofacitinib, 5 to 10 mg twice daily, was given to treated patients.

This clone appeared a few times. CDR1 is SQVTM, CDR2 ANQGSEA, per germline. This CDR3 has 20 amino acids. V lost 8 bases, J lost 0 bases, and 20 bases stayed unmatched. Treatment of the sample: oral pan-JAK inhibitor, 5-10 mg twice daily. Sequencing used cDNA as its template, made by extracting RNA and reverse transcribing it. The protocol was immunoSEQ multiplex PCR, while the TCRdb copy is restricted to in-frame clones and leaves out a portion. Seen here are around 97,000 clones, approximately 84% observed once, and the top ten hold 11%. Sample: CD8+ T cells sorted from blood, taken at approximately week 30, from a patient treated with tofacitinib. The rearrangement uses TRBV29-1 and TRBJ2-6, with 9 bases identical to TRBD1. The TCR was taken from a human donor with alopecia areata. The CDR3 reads CSPRIIRDRASVSGANVLTF. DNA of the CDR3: TGCAGCCCCAGGATCATCCGGGACAGGGCTTCAGTCTCTGGGGCCAACGTCCTGACTTTC.